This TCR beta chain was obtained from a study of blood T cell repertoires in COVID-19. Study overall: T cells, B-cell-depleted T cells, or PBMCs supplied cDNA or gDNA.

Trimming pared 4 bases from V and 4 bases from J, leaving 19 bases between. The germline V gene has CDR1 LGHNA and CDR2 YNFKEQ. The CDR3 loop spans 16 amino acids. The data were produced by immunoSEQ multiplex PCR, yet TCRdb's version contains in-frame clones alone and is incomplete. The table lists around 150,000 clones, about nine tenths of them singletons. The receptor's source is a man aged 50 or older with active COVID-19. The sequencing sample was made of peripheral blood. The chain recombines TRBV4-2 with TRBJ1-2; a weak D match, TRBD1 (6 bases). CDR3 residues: CASSLGQHTTLYGYTF. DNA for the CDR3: TGTGCCAGCAGCCTCGGACAGCACACTACCCTCTATGGCTACACCTTC.